This T cell receptor (beta chain) was captured by sequencing in a study of beta chain features in type 1 diabetes. Overall study: Researchers looked at some 110 million sorted cells across all samples.

One heparinised draw, averaging roughly 110 mL, was taken per donor. Germline CDR1 MNHEY, CDR2 SMNVEV (reference sequence). This CDR3 has 13 amino acids. V lost 2 bases to trimming and J lost 1 base, with 5 bases between them. All of the isolated RNA was reverse transcribed, so expressed TCRB transcripts were sequenced. Clones were sequenced by immunoSEQ multiplex PCR, and TCRdb holds only the in-frame ones, with some missing. The sample lists under 300,000 clones, 25% to 30% seen once, with 4% in the top ten. The sequenced sample was central memory CD4+ T cells from blood. The chain carries TRBV27 and TRBJ1-1; D is uncertain. The TCR sequence derives from a man in his thirties or forties in good health. CDR3 residues: CASSLRQNTEAFF. As DNA, the CDR3 is TGTGCCAGCAGTTTACGACAGAACACTGAAGCTTTCTTT.